The entry below describes one T cell receptor beta chain. Losses at the gene ends were 4 bases for V and 6 bases for J; bases not matched to a gene: 8. Per germline, CDR1 LGHNA and CDR2 YNFKEQ. The CDR3 is made up of 15 amino acids. This sample was included in a study of graft-versus-host responses after intestinal transplantation. Generated by immunoSEQ multiplex PCR, the TCRdb table keeps only in-frame clones and is missing some. The table includes fewer than 11,000 clones, 80% to 95% detected once. The source was PBMCs, collected almost 70 days after transplant. The sequence was collected from a human patient who received an intestinal transplant, so some T cells may come from the graft donor. The V gene is TRBV4-2, the J gene TRBJ2-2; 7 bases are a match to TRBD2. The CDR3 coding sequence is TGTGCCAGCAGCCCCATAGGCGGGGGAGCCGGGGAGCTGTTTTTT. Amino acids: CASSPIGGGAGELFF.